These 25 T cell receptor beta chains were sequenced from one sample in a study of patients and donors after allogeneic stem cell transplantation. TCRdb called the RT-PCR reads again in MiXCR, with one record for every CDR3 protein. Counted here are approximately 140,000 distinct CDR3 sequences, approximately 40% occurring once; the ten biggest clones make up around half. Material for sequencing was blood, either unsorted or a sorted T cell fraction (not recorded which). The origin of the receptors is a human donor who was either an allogeneic HSCT recipient or a stem cell or donor lymphocyte infusion donor (not recorded which). It is not recorded whose cells these are; they may come from a transplant donor.

V usage is TRBV12-3 or TRBV12-4 and J usage is TRBJ1-2; D is possibly TRBD1 (5 bases). The CDR3 runs 13 residues. Trimming shortened V by 3 bases and J by 4 bases, and 9 bases separated the two germline ends. The CDR3 protein is CASSLGPVYGYTF. The CDR3 bases are TGTGCCAGCAGTTTGGGGCCTGTCTATGGCTACACCTTC.

The chain links TRBV10-3 to TRBJ2-3; 9 positions match TRBD2. The CDR3 totals 13 residues. Germline V gives CDR1 ENHRY, CDR2 SYGVKD. The V and J ends lost 9 bases and 3 bases, in that order; junction bases with no gene match: 4. The DNA of the CDR3 is TGTGCCATTCTAGCGGGGCTAACAGATACGCAGTATTTT. It codes for CAILAGLTDTQYF.

The chain combines TRBV11-2 with TRBJ2-2, with D possibly called TRBD1 or TRBD2 (5 bases each). The CDR3 has 13 residues. The V gene lost 3 bases and the J gene lost 9 bases, with 11 bases spanning the gap. Per germline, CDR1 SGHAT and CDR2 FQNNGV. This CDR3 reads CASSFGAPRELFF. Here the CDR3 DNA reads TGTGCCAGCAGCTTCGGGGCCCCCCGGGAGCTGTTTTTT.

In its sample, this clonotype was seen a few times. The chain is built from TRBV20-1 and TRBJ1-1; weak D call: TRBD1 (5 bases). With 7 bases removed from V and 0 bases from J, the gap between germline ends came to 21 bases. The CDR3 spans 16 residues. Germline CDR1 reads DFQATT; CDR2 reads SNEGSKA (reference sequence). The CDR3 loop reads CSGKRQGRSMNTEAFF. For the CDR3, the DNA is TGCAGTGGTAAGAGGCAGGGAAGGTCTATGAACACTGAAGCTTTCTTT.

The V call is TRBV7-9, the J call TRBJ2-3, with a tentative D call TRBD2 (5 bases). V was cut by 3 bases and J by 3 bases, with 7 bases left in between. The CDR3 extends over 13 amino acids. Germline V gene sequence: CDR1 SEHNR, CDR2 FQNEAQ (reference sequence). CDR3 region: CASSFGVTDTQYF. For the CDR3, the DNA is TGTGCCAGCAGCTTCGGGGTAACAGATACGCAGTATTTT.

This chain joins TRBV12-3 or TRBV12-4 and TRBJ2-2; D ambiguous. Trimming shortened V by 5 bases and J by 4 bases, and 11 bases separated the two germline ends. This CDR3 has 14 amino acids. CDR3 DNA sequence: TGTGCCAGCAGTCCGTGGATCGTCACCGGGGAGCTGTTTTTT. Translation gives CASSPWIVTGELFF.

This chain joins TRBV5-1 and TRBJ2-7; perhaps D is TRBD1 or TRBD2 (5 bases each). With 3 bases removed from V and 3 bases from J, the gap between germline ends came to 13 bases. Germline V gene data show CDR1 as SGHRS and CDR2 as YFSETQ. The CDR3 is made up of 14 amino acids. The CDR3 coding sequence is TGCGCCAGCAGCTGGGACGGCACCTACTACGAGCAGTACTTC. This sequence encodes CASSWDGTYYEQYF.

Only a few counts were recorded for this clonotype. The genes are TRBV27 and TRBJ1-6, with D possibly matching TRBD1 (6 bases). The length of the CDR3 is 15 residues. V lost 6 bases and J lost 10, with 19 bases in between. CDR1 and CDR2 from the germline V gene are MNHEY and SMNVEV (reference sequence). The CDR3 region is CASSRITGWRSPLHF. CDR3 DNA sequence: TGTGCCAGCAGCCGAATTACAGGGTGGCGATCACCCCTCCACTTT.

This clonotype has more than one count but fewer than ten. This chain uses TRBV20-1 with TRBJ2-3; 10 bases line up with TRBD2. Germline CDR1 is DFQATT and CDR2 is SNEGSKA (reference sequence). Trimming took 1 base from V and 7 from J; bases not matched to a gene: 8. The CDR3 has 15 amino acids. CDR3 residues: CSARGAGGTGYTQYF. CDR3 nucleotide sequence: TGCAGTGCTAGAGGAGCGGGGGGGACTGGATATACGCAGTATTTT.

The V and J genes are TRBV28 and TRBJ2-1; perhaps TRBD2 as D (7 bases). The germline V gene encodes CDR1 MDHEN and CDR2 SYDVKM. V shed 6 bases and J shed 1 base, with 16 bases lying between them. The CDR3 has 16 residues. DNA of the CDR3: TGTGCCAGCAGCGATGGGGGGGCAGCTTCCTACAATGAGCAGTTCTTC. Its translation is CASSDGGAASYNEQFF.

The chain combines TRBV27 with TRBJ2-7, with 8 bases fitting TRBD1. From germline, CDR1 is MNHEY and CDR2 SMNVEV (reference sequence). The CDR3 sequence is 14 residues long. V shed 6 bases and J 6 bases; nucleotides not matched to a gene: 10. CDR3 loop: CASRGAAGGVEQYV. CDR3 sequence (DNA): TGTGCCAGCAGAGGGGCCGCAGGGGGCGTCGAGCAGTACGTC.

This clonotype was found a few times. The CDR3 DNA is TGTGCCAGCAGTTACTCTGAATACAGGAGGAGCACTGAAGCTTTCTTT. Its translation is CASSYSEYRRSTEAFF. The chain uses TRBV6-5 and TRBJ1-1, with D perhaps matching TRBD1 (5 bases). Looked up from germline, CDR1 is MNHEY and CDR2 is SVGAGI. The germline V and J ends were trimmed by 0 bases and 4 bases, with 15 bases remaining between them. This CDR3 contains 16 residues.

This clonotype appeared many times. This chain uses TRBV12-3 or TRBV12-4 with TRBJ1-1; D unclear. The CDR3 runs to 13 residues. V was pared by 0 bases and J by 5 bases, with 7 bases between. The CDR3 DNA reads TGTGCCAGCAGTTTAGCCCCGGGGACTGAAGCTTTCTTT. It is translated as CASSLAPGTEAFF.

The V and J genes are TRBV10-3 and TRBJ2-7; maybe TRBD1 (6 bases). Germline V CDR1 and CDR2: ENHRY, SYGVKD. The CDR3 runs 16 residues. Trimming cost V 3 bases and J 0 bases, with 15 bases left between them. CDR3 DNA sequence: TGTGCCATCAGTGACCCACAGGGAACTAGCTCCTACGAGCAGTACTTC. This translates into CAISDPQGTSSYEQYF.

V and J are TRBV6-5 and TRBJ1-1; possible D gene TRBD1, 5 bases. V shed 2 bases and J shed 0 bases, with 10 bases lying between them. The CDR3 spans 15 residues. Germline V gene sequence: CDR1 MNHEY, CDR2 SVGAGI. Written as DNA, the CDR3 is TGTGCCAGCAGTTACGGGGGAAAACTGAACACTGAAGCTTTCTTT. This codes for CASSYGGKLNTEAFF.

This rearrangement joins TRBV10-3 to TRBJ2-5, with TRBD2 matching 7 bases. The J segment lost 5 bases and the V segment lost 1 base, leaving 1 base of the junction unmatched. Germline V CDR1 and CDR2: ENHRY, SYGVKD. CDR3 length: 13 amino acids. The CDR3, as DNA: TGTGCCATCAGTGAGTTCGGGGGGGAGACCCAGTACTTC. Amino acids: CAISEFGGETQYF.

The chain employs TRBV5-1 and TRBJ2-1, with D tentatively TRBD2 (6 bases). The CDR3 sequence is 13 residues long. The V and J ends lost 4 bases and 6 bases respectively, with 11 bases between them. Looked up from germline, CDR1 is SGHRS and CDR2 is YFSETQ. Here the CDR3 DNA reads TGCGCCAGCAGCGCGGGGACCTTCAATGAGCAGTTCTTC. As protein: CASSAGTFNEQFF.

This chain joins TRBV5-6 and TRBJ1-1, with D possibly TRBD1 on 5 matching bases. Per germline, CDR1 SGHDT and CDR2 YYEEEE. V was trimmed by 0 bases and J by 10 bases, leaving 16 bases between them. The CDR3 extends over 14 amino acids. The CDR3 DNA sequence: TGTGCCAGCAGCTTGGGTCGAGGAACAGGCGGAGCTTTCTTT. Protein: CASSLGRGTGGAFF.

This sequence joins TRBV12-3 or TRBV12-4 and TRBJ1-6, with a possible D match to TRBD1 (5 bases). The V and J ends lost 5 bases and 7 bases respectively, with 15 bases between them. The CDR3 sequence is 15 residues long. The CDR3 nucleotides are TGTGCCAGCAGTCCCACCCCGGGGCTCAATTCACCCCTCCACTTT. Protein sequence: CASSPTPGLNSPLHF.

The genes are TRBV7-9 and TRBJ1-5, with a possible D match to TRBD1 (6 bases). Germline V gives CDR1 SEHNR, CDR2 FQNEAQ (reference sequence). The V end lost 2 bases, the J end lost 2 bases, and 7 bases lay between the germline ends. The CDR3 covers 14 residues. CDR3 nucleotides: TGTGCCAGCAGCTTAAAGGGGGGCAATCAGCCCCAGCATTTT. Protein product: CASSLKGGNQPQHF.

In its sample, this clonotype was seen a few times. The rearrangement joins TRBV9 to TRBJ1-1; 10 positions match TRBD1. After removal of 3 bases from V and 0 bases from J, the junction contained 2 bases not matched to a gene. CDR3 length: 15 residues. In germline, CDR1 is SGDLS, CDR2 YYNGEE. The CDR3 reads CASSAGTGVNTEAFF. CDR3 in DNA: TGTGCCAGCAGCGCCGGGACAGGGGTGAACACTGAAGCTTTCTTT.

This clonotype showed up just a few times. The rearrangement uses TRBV3-1 and TRBJ1-1; unclear D gene. This CDR3 comprises 13 residues. From germline, CDR1 is LGHDT and CDR2 YNNKEL (reference sequence). Trimming took 3 bases from V and 6 from J, leaving 11 bases between them. The CDR3 region is CASSHAAGAEAFF. As DNA, the CDR3 is TGTGCCAGCAGCCACGCCGCTGGGGCTGAAGCTTTCTTT.

V is TRBV5-1 and J is TRBJ1-1; TRBD1 matches at 8 bases. The CDR3 length is 15 residues. Trimming removed 0 bases from V and 1 base from J; junction bases left unmatched: 2. The germline V gene has CDR1 SGHRS and CDR2 YFSETQ. In nucleotides, the CDR3 is TGCGCCAGCAGCTTGGCCGGGACAGGGAACACTGAAGCTTTCTTT. Translation gives CASSLAGTGNTEAFF. The entire variable domain, with the rest obtained from reference TRBV5-1 and TRBJ1-1, is as follows: KAGVTQTPRYLIKTRGQQVTLSCSPISGHRSVSWYQQTPGQGLQFLFEYFSETQRNKGNFPGRFSGRQFSNSRSEMNVSTLELGDSALYLCASSLAGTGNTEAFFGQGTRLTVV.

J is TRBJ2-3 and V is TRBV6-5, with 9 bases fitting TRBD1. V lost 0 bases, J lost 6 bases, and 7 bases stayed unmatched. The CDR3 runs to 16 residues. Per germline, CDR1 MNHEY and CDR2 SVGAGI. The CDR3 coding sequence is TGTGCCAGCAGTTACTCGTGGACAGGGGCCTCCGATACGCAGTATTTT. It is translated as CASSYSWTGASDTQYF.

This clonotype was counted only a few times. The chain uses TRBV7-6 and TRBJ2-2; D may correspond to TRBD1 or TRBD2 (5 bases each). Deletions cut 6 bases from V and 4 bases from J, with 15 bases between. This CDR3 is 15 amino acids long. Looked up from germline, CDR1 is SGHVS and CDR2 is FNYEAQ. The CDR3 is CASRTGAIATGELFF. The CDR3 region has the DNA TGTGCCAGCAGAACCGGGGCGATTGCCACCGGGGAGCTGTTTTTT.